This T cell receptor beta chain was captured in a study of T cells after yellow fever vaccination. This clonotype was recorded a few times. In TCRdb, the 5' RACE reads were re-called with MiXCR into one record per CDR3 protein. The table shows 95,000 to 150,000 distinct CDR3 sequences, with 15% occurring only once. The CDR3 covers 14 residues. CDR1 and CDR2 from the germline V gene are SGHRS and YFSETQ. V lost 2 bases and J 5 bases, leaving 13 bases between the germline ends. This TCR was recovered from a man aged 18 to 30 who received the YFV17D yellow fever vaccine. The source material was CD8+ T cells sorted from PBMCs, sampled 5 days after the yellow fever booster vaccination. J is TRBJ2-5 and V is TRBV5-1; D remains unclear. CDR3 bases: TGCGCCAGCAGCTTTACCCAGGAAGTGGAGACCCAGTACTTC. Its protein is CASSFTQEVETQYF.